This note documents a single T cell receptor beta chain sequence. Its antigen specificity is not known. Base qualities are not provided; no much larger clone lies one nucleotide away. The data were taken from a study of Tregs in tolerant kidney transplant recipients (dated by TCRdb to about 2019). About the study as a whole: The study used TCRbeta sequencing to identify donor-specific regulatory T cells before combined kidney and bone marrow transplantation, then tracked those cells after transplant. Several methods of expanding Tregs specific for an allogeneic donor were compared by TCRbeta repertoire sequencing in a few healthy controls. Results the study describes overall, beyond this receptor: The study was limited by small patient numbers, and the findings need validation in larger populations and under other immunosuppression protocols. Biological reproducibility was not directly addressed, though technical replication error appeared minimal. Expanding Tregs with activated donor B cells appeared to identify the most biologically relevant and donor-specific TCRbeta repertoire.

The CDR3 measures 13 amino acids from cysteine to phenylalanine. Only the CDR3 region is kept as DNA, spanning 39 bases read in frame from base 1. CDR1 and CDR2 were assigned from the germline V gene as SGHTS and YDEGEE. V is cut by 2 bases and J by 6 bases, and the space between the germline ends is 6 bases. Unstimulated Tregs (CD4+CD25+CD127-), CD4+ non-Tregs (CD4+CD25-), CD4 and CD8 cells were FACS-sorted from thawed PBMCs. Healthy control blood was obtained either as purchased buffy coats or from healthy volunteers. Healthy control blood was processed by Ficoll density gradient to PBMCs and cryopreserved; patient PBMCs were collected before and after transplant. For TCRbeta CDR3 sequencing, genomic DNA was extracted from sorted cells using the QIAGEN DNeasy Blood and Tissue Kit. Through immunoSEQ, high-throughput TCRbeta CDR3 sequencing was done commercially, including PCR amplification with internal controls and bias correction. On the study's bioinformatics: A unique productive TCRbeta sequence was defined by the CDR3 nucleotide sequence when primers matched, and otherwise by the CDR3 amino acid sequence together with the Vbeta and Jbeta genes. Sorting error was corrected by removing sequences shared between sorted populations at a frequency ratio of 2:1 or less, and the remaining shared sequences were assigned to the higher population. Sequences were defined as donor-reactive when expanded at least 5-fold in CFSE-low cells versus unstimulated cells and present at a frequency of at least 0.01% in CFSE-low cells. Jensen-Shannon divergence calculated on the top 100 TCRbeta sequences ranked by frequency was used to measure repertoire divergence. For any sample with multiple sequencing runs, sorting error was corrected in each run separately before the runs were pooled. In its TCRdb copy, this immuneACCESS table keeps in-frame sequences only and misses some clones. Where compared with another copy, unresolved V genes explain less than half of these, and the others have no known cause. V, J and clone size derive from that table, while D and trimming were established from the DNA sequence. For this sample the table gives some 70,000 clones, of which 65% to 85% were detected only once. The ten largest clonotypes hold approximately 4% of the sample.

The receptor was isolated from a human donor in good health. The sequenced sample was CD4+ T cells from blood. The rearrangement joined TRBV5-8 to TRBJ1-6, with no reliable assignment of the D segment. CDR3 loop: CASSFLTNSPLHF. At the DNA level, the sequence is TGTGCCAGCAGCTTCCTAACTAATTCACCCCTCCACTTT. The CDR3 plus the reference TRBV5-8 and TRBJ1-6 genes for the other parts give the full variable domain: EAGVTQSPTHLIKTRGQQATLRCSPISGHTSVYWYQQALGLGLQFLLWYDEGEERNRGNFPPRFSGRQFPNYSSELNVNALELEDSALYLCASSFLTNSPLHFGNGTRLTVT.